Included here is one T cell receptor (beta chain) sequence, with context. What it binds is unknown. The germline CDR1 and CDR2 sequences are SSHAT and FNYEAQ (reference sequence). The V end was cut by 5 bases, the J end by 5 bases, with 19 bases between. CDR3 length: 15 residues. Sequenced by immunoSEQ multiplex PCR; TCRdb stores in-frame clones only, minus some. The sample shows some 31,000 clones, 93% of them seen only once. The data originate from a study of T cell responses to AZD1222 COVID-19 vaccine. Turning to the study itself: The analysis combined second doses at about 4 or about 12 weeks.

The study, taken as a whole, reports: The breadth and depth of Spike-specific TCRs increased once two AZD1222 doses had been given. Repertoire samples came only from after the peak T cell response. Across spike, vaccine-associated CD4 TCRs were found, dominant at 160-218 and 743-854.

The sample in question was peripheral blood, obtained on day 0 of AZD1222 vaccination. The TCR was taken from an adult in good health. The chain has TRBV7-7 and TRBJ2-7; possibly TRBD1 for D (5 bases). CDR3 sequence reads: CASSPSIGQGNEQYF. The DNA of the CDR3 is TGTGCCAGCAGCCCCTCAATTGGTCAGGGTAACGAGCAGTACTTC.